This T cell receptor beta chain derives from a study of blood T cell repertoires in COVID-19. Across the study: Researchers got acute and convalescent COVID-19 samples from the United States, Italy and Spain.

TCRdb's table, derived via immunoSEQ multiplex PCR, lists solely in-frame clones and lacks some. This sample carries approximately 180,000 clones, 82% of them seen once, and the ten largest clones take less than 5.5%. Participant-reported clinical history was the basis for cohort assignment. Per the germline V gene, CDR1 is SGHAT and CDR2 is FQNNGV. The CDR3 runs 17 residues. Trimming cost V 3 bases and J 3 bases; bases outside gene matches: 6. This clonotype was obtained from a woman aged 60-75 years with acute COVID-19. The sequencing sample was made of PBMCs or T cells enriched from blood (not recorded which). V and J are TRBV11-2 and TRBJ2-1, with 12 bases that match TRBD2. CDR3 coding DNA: TGTGCCAGCAGCTTGCTAGCGGGAGGGTTATTCTACAATGAGCAGTTCTTC. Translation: CASSLLAGGLFYNEQFF.